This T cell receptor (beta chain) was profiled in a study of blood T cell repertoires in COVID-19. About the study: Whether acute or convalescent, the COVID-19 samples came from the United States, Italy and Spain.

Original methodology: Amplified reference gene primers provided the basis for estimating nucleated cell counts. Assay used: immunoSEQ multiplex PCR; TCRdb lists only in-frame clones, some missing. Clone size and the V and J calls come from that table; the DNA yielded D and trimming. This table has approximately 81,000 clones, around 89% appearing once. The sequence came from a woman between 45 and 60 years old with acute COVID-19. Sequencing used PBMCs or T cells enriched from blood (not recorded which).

CDR3 sequence: CASSQDQYEQFF. The CDR3 coding sequence is TGCGCCAGCAGCCAAGATCAATATGAGCAGTTCTTC. The chain links TRBV4-1 to TRBJ2-1; no firm D call. V lost 0 bases and J 8 bases, leaving 5 bases between the germline ends. There are 12 residues in the CDR3. Germline-derived CDR1 and CDR2 are MGHRA and YSYEKL.